These 9 T cell receptor beta chains came from one sample sequenced in a study of PD-1 blockade in mismatch repair-deficient tumors. Sequencing used immunoSEQ multiplex PCR; TCRdb keeps in-frame clones, though not all of them. Of 120,000 or so clones in the sample, more than 85% were seen once. The sequencing used peripheral blood, collected 44 weeks after starting pembrolizumab. These receptors were taken from an adult with mismatch repair-deficient cancer.

The V call is TRBV25-1, the J call TRBJ2-7; 7 positions match TRBD1. This CDR3 region has 13 residues. V shed 7 bases, J shed 4 bases, and the junction held 7 bases outside the gene matches. Germline V lookup: CDR1 MGHDK, CDR2 SYGVNS. The CDR3 is CASIPPTGYEQYF. The CDR3 DNA follows: TGTGCCAGCATACCCCCGACAGGGTACGAGCAGTACTTC.

This clone has only a few counts. This chain connects TRBV7-6 to TRBJ2-7; D perhaps matches TRBD2 (6 bases). Between the trimmed V and J ends, which lost 4 bases and 2 bases, there was a span of 15 bases. Germline V gene lookup returns CDR1 SGHVS and CDR2 FNYEAQ. The CDR3 extends over 15 amino acids. CDR3 loop: CASSSFPTSPYEQYF. The CDR3 DNA follows: TGTGCCAGCAGCTCGTTTCCTACTAGCCCCTACGAGCAGTACTTC.

The genes are TRBV5-1 and TRBJ2-7, with TRBD2 matching over 9 bases. Germline values: CDR1 SGHRS, CDR2 YFSETQ. This CDR3 is 15 amino acids long. V shed 3 bases, J shed 4 bases, and the junction held 8 bases outside the gene matches. CDR3: CASSSPLAGKYEQYF. CDR3 nucleotide sequence: TGCGCCAGCAGCTCCCCCCTAGCGGGAAAGTACGAGCAGTACTTC. The entire variable domain, with the rest obtained from reference TRBV5-1 and TRBJ2-7, is as follows: KAGVTQTPRYLIKTRGQQVTLSCSPISGHRSVSWYQQTPGQGLQFLFEYFSETQRNKGNFPGRFSGRQFSNSRSEMNVSTLELGDSALYLCASSSPLAGKYEQYFGPGTRLTVT.

The rearrangement uses TRBV6-1 and TRBJ2-1; D unclear. Trimming removed 6 bases from V and 6 bases from J, with 12 bases in between. The V gene's germline CDR1 is MNHNS and CDR2 SASEGT. CDR3 size: 13 residues. The CDR3 nucleotides read TGTGCCAGCAGAACCTACCCAAGCAATGAGCAGTTCTTC. Translated, it gives CASRTYPSNEQFF.

This rearrangement joins TRBV27 to TRBJ2-2, with TRBD2 matching over 11 bases. The CDR3 extends over 18 amino acids. V lost 0 bases to trimming and J lost 4 bases; unmatched junction nucleotides: 7. Germline CDR1 MNHEY, CDR2 SMNVEV (reference sequence). The CDR3 DNA follows: TGTGCCAGCAGTTTATCCTCACTAGCGGGAGCACTCACCGGGGAGCTGTTTTTT. As protein: CASSLSSLAGALTGELFF.

J is TRBJ1-1 and V is TRBV28, with TRBD1 as a possible D gene (6 bases). The CDR3 has 16 amino acids. Germline V gene sequence: CDR1 MDHEN, CDR2 SYDVKM. Trimming removed 3 bases from V and 8 bases from J, with 22 bases in between. The CDR3 spells CASSLGRTVRTVEAFF. In DNA form, the CDR3 reads TGTGCCAGCAGTTTGGGTCGGACAGTAAGAACCGTAGAAGCTTTCTTT.

This clone was observed a handful of times. This chain joins TRBV11-3 and TRBJ2-7; D call uncertain. Germline CDR1 is SGHNT and CDR2 is YENEEA. With 2 bases removed from V and 6 bases from J, the gap between germline ends came to 8 bases. The CDR3 has 12 residues. CDR3 DNA: TGTGCCAGCAGCTTACTAGGGTCCGAGCAGTACTTC. It translates to CASSLLGSEQYF.

This clone occurred once. The gene calls are TRBV5-6 and TRBJ2-5; TRBD2 is a possible D gene (5 bases). CDR1 and CDR2 from the germline V gene are SGHDT and YYEEEE. V was pared by 0 bases and J by 4 bases, with 7 bases between. CDR3 length: 13 amino acids. CDR3 nucleotides: TGTGCCAGCAGCTTGGGAGGGTCAGAGACCCAGTACTTC. Amino acids: CASSLGGSETQYF.

As DNA, the CDR3 is TGTGCCAGCAGTTTAGGAGGTCAGAACCACATTCAGTACTTC. Translation gives CASSLGGQNHIQYF. The V call is TRBV28, the J call TRBJ2-4; tentative D call: TRBD2 (5 bases). The V and J ends lost 2 bases and 8 bases respectively, with 13 bases between them. The CDR3 loop spans 14 amino acids. Germline V lookup: CDR1 MDHEN, CDR2 SYDVKM.